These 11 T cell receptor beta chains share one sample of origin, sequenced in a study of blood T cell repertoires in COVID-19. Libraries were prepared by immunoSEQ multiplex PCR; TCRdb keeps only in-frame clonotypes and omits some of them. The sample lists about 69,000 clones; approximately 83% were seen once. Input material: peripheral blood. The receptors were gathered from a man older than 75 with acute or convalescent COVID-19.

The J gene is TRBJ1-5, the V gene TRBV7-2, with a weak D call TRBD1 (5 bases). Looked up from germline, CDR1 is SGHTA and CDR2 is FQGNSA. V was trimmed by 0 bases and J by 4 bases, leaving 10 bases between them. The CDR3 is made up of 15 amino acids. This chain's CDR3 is CASSLAGVRNQPQHF. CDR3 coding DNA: TGTGCCAGCAGCTTAGCAGGGGTTCGGAATCAGCCCCAGCATTTT.

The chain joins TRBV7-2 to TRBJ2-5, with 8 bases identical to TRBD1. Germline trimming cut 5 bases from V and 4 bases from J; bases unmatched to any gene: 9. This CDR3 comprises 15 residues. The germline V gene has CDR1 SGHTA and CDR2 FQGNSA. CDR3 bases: TGTGCCAGCAGCCCACGGAGGACAGGGAGAGAGACCCAGTACTTC. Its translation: CASSPRRTGRETQYF.

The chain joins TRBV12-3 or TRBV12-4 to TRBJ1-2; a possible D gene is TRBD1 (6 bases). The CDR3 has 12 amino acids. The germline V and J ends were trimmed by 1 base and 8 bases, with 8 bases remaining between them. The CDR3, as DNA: TGTGCCAGCAGTTTAGGGGGGCCCGGCTACACCTTC. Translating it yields CASSLGGPGYTF.

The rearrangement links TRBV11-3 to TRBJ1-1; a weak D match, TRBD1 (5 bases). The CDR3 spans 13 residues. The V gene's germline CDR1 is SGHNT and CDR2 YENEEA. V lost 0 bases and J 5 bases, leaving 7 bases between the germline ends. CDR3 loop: CASSLDQGTEAFF. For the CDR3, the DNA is TGTGCCAGCAGCTTAGATCAGGGAACTGAAGCTTTCTTT.

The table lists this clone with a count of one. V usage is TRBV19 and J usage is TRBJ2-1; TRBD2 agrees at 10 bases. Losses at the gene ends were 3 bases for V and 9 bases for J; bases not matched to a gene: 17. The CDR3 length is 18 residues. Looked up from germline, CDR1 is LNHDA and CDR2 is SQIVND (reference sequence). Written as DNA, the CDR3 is TGTGCCAGTAGTATTCGGAATAGCGGGAGGTCTTATACCGGTGAGCAGTTCTTC. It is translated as CASSIRNSGRSYTGEQFF.

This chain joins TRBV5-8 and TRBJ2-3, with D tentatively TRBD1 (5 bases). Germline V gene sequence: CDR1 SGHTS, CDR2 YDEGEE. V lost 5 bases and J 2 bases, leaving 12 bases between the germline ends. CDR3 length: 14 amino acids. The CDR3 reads CASSTGVLTDTQYF. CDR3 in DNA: TGTGCCAGCAGTACAGGAGTCCTCACAGATACGCAGTATTTT.

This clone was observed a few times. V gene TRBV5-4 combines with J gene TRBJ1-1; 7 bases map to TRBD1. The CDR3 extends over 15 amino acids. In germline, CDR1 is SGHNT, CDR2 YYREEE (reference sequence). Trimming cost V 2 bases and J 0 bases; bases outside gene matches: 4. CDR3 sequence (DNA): TGTGCCAGCAGCTTATTTGACAGGGTGAACACTGAAGCTTTCTTT. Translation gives CASSLFDRVNTEAFF. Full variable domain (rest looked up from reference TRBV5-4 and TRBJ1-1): ETGVTQSPTHLIKTRGQQVTLRCSSQSGHNTVSWYQQALGQGPQFIFQYYREEENGRGNFPPRFSGLQFPNYSSELNVNALELDDSALYLCASSLFDRVNTEAFFGQGTRLTVV.

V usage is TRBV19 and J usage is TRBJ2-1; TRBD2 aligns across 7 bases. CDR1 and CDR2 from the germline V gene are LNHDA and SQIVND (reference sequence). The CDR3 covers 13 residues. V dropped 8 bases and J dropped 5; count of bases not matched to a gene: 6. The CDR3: CASWTRGDNEQFF. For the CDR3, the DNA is TGTGCCAGTTGGACTAGGGGCGACAATGAGCAGTTCTTC.

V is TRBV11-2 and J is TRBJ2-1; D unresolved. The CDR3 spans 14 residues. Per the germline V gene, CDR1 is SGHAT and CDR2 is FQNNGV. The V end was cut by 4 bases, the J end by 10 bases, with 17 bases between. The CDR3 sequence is CASSSDNAGGEQFF. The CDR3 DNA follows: TGTGCCAGCAGCTCAGACAATGCAGGTGGAGAGCAGTTCTTC.

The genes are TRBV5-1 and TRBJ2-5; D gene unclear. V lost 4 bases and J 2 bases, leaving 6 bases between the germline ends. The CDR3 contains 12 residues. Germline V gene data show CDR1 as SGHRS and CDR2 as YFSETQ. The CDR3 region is CASSTQQETQYF. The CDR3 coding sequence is TGCGCCAGCAGCACTCAACAAGAGACCCAGTACTTC. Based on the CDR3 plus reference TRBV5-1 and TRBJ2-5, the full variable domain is KAGVTQTPRYLIKTRGQQVTLSCSPISGHRSVSWYQQTPGQGLQFLFEYFSETQRNKGNFPGRFSGRQFSNSRSEMNVSTLELGDSALYLCASSTQQETQYFGPGTRLLVL.

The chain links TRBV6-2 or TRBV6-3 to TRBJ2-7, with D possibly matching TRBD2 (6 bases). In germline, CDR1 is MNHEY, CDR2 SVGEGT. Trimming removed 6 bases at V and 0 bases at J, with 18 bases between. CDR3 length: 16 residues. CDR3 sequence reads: CASRYPWGGGSYEQYF. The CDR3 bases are TGTGCCAGCAGGTACCCTTGGGGAGGCGGCTCCTACGAGCAGTACTTC.